The rows below give T cell receptor beta chains drawn from one sample of a study of vaccination and CD4 T cells after COVID-19. TCRdb analysed the PCR reads with MiXCR anew, one entry per CDR3 protein. This table holds some 21,000 distinct CDR3 sequences, 46% found once. These receptors are not linked to any known antigen. Sample: CD4+ T cells from blood, cultured in vitro, taken about 7 months after SARS-CoV-2 vaccination. The receptor source for this set is a human donor who had recovered from COVID-19. Each CDR3 is given with its conserved first and last residue. D genes are given only for firm matches. Part of the rows lack a size; the others show once, few, many or a class for expanded clones.

clone_size: once
v_call: TRBV10-3
d_call: TRBD1
j_call: TRBJ1-5
cdr3_nt: TGTGCCATCAGTGAGTCGAAGGGGGCTGGCAATCAGCCCCAGCATTTT
cdr3_aa: CAISESKGAGNQPQHF

clone_size: medium-sized
v_call: TRBV28
d_call: -
j_call: TRBJ1-2
cdr3_nt: TGTGCCAGCAGTTTAGTGGCAGGGGACCCCTATGGCTACACCTTC
cdr3_aa: CASSLVAGDPYGYTF

clone_size: -
v_call: TRBV10-3
d_call: -
j_call: TRBJ2-5
cdr3_nt: TGTGCCATCAGTGGGGGGGGCTCACAAGAGACCCAGTACTTC
cdr3_aa: CAISGGGSQETQYF

clone_size: -
v_call: TRBV24-1
d_call: TRBD1
j_call: TRBJ2-7
cdr3_nt: TGTGCCACCAGTGGCGGGCAGGGGGTATTCGACGAGCAGTACTTC
cdr3_aa: CATSGGQGVFDEQYF

clone_size: -
v_call: TRBV9
d_call: -
j_call: TRBJ2-5
cdr3_nt: TGTGCCAGCAGCGTAGAGATGTCGGGGACCCAGTACTTC
cdr3_aa: CASSVEMSGTQYF

clone_size: -
v_call: TRBV20-1
d_call: TRBD1
j_call: TRBJ2-7
cdr3_nt: TGCAGTGCTAGAGGAGCGACAGGGGGATCCTACGAGCAGTACTTC
cdr3_aa: CSARGATGGSYEQYF

clone_size: few
v_call: TRBV29-1
d_call: -
j_call: TRBJ2-7
cdr3_nt: TGCCATCGTGAGACGGGCGCCTACGAGCAGTACTTC
cdr3_aa: CHRETGAYEQYF

clone_size: -
v_call: TRBV6-5
d_call: -
j_call: TRBJ2-5
cdr3_nt: TGTGCCAGCAGTTGGGGGGAGACCCAGTACTTC
cdr3_aa: CASSWGETQYF

clone_size: medium-sized
v_call: TRBV7-8
d_call: TRBD1
j_call: TRBJ1-2
cdr3_nt: TGTGCCAGCAGCCCCTGGGACAGGGAGAGCTATGGCTACACCTTC
cdr3_aa: CASSPWDRESYGYTF

clone_size: -
v_call: TRBV2
d_call: -
j_call: TRBJ1-2
cdr3_nt: TGTGCCAGCAGGGACACTCCCCGAGCTAACTATGGCTACACCTTC
cdr3_aa: CASRDTPRANYGYTF

clone_size: few
v_call: TRBV7-3
d_call: -
j_call: TRBJ1-2
cdr3_nt: TGTGCCAGCAGCCCGGGGACCGACTATGGCTACACCTTC
cdr3_aa: CASSPGTDYGYTF

clone_size: -
v_call: TRBV7-2
d_call: -
j_call: TRBJ1-1
cdr3_nt: TGTGCCAGCAGCTTTAGGACGGAAGCCGGGGCTGAAGCTTTCTTT
cdr3_aa: CASSFRTEAGAEAFF

clone_size: few
v_call: TRBV7-8
d_call: TRBD2
j_call: TRBJ2-3
cdr3_nt: TGTGCCAGCAGCCCAGGTCCAGCGGGGACCGATACGCCGTATTTT
cdr3_aa: CASSPGPAGTDTPYF

clone_size: few
v_call: TRBV6-5
d_call: -
j_call: TRBJ1-2
cdr3_nt: TGTGCCAGCAGTTTGAGGGCCCAATATGGCTACACCTTC
cdr3_aa: CASSLRAQYGYTF

clone_size: -
v_call: TRBV7-2
d_call: TRBD1
j_call: TRBJ1-1
cdr3_nt: TGTGCCAGCAGCTGGGACAGGTTTGAAGCTTTCTTT
cdr3_aa: CASSWDRFEAFF

clone_size: -
v_call: TRBV7-2
d_call: -
j_call: TRBJ2-7
cdr3_nt: TGTGCCAGCAGCTTAGCGGGGGGCTACGAGCAGTACTTC
cdr3_aa: CASSLAGGYEQYF

clone_size: few
v_call: TRBV6-1
d_call: TRBD2
j_call: TRBJ2-7
cdr3_nt: TGTGCCAGCAGTCCCACCTGGGGGGGGTTGCCCTCCTACGAGCAGTACTTC
cdr3_aa: CASSPTWGGLPSYEQYF

clone_size: -
v_call: TRBV4-3
d_call: -
j_call: TRBJ1-5
cdr3_nt: TGCGCCAGCAGCCAATCGTACGGGAATCAGCCCCAGCATTTT
cdr3_aa: CASSQSYGNQPQHF

clone_size: -
v_call: TRBV19
d_call: -
j_call: TRBJ1-5
cdr3_nt: TGTGCCAGTCACATCCGGCGAAATAGCAATCAGCCCCAGCATTTT
cdr3_aa: CASHIRRNSNQPQHF

clone_size: -
v_call: TRBV19
d_call: TRBD1
j_call: TRBJ2-7
cdr3_nt: TGTGCCAGTAGTAGGACAGGGACCTACGAGCAGTACTTC
cdr3_aa: CASSRTGTYEQYF

clone_size: -
v_call: TRBV7-3
d_call: TRBD1
j_call: TRBJ1-2
cdr3_nt: TGTGCCAGCAGCCTGACAGGGGGCTATGGCTACACCTTC
cdr3_aa: CASSLTGGYGYTF

clone_size: -
v_call: TRBV15
d_call: TRBD2
j_call: TRBJ2-5
cdr3_nt: TGTGCCACCAGCAGAGATGCAGCGGGACAAGAGACCCAGTACTTC
cdr3_aa: CATSRDAAGQETQYF

clone_size: -
v_call: TRBV7-9
d_call: TRBD1
j_call: TRBJ2-3
cdr3_nt: TGTGCCAGCAGCCCCCGGGACAGGGGCCCCACAGATACGCAGTATTTT
cdr3_aa: CASSPRDRGPTDTQYF

clone_size: few
v_call: TRBV6-5
d_call: -
j_call: TRBJ1-1
cdr3_nt: TGTGCCAGCAGTTACCCGGGACGGCAAGAAGCTTTCTTT
cdr3_aa: CASSYPGRQEAFF

clone_size: -
v_call: TRBV15
d_call: TRBD1
j_call: TRBJ2-7
cdr3_nt: TGTGCCACCAGCTTAAGGACAGGGCCCTACGAGCAGTACTTC
cdr3_aa: CATSLRTGPYEQYF

clone_size: -
v_call: TRBV7-3
d_call: TRBD2
j_call: TRBJ2-1
cdr3_nt: TGTGCCAGCAGCCCCCGACTAGCGGGAGGGCATGAGCAGTTCTTC
cdr3_aa: CASSPRLAGGHEQFF

clone_size: -
v_call: TRBV10-3
d_call: TRBD2
j_call: TRBJ2-1
cdr3_nt: TGTGCCGCCGGGCACACTAGCGACCTCGAATATTACAATGAGCAGTTCTTC
cdr3_aa: CAAGHTSDLEYYNEQFF

clone_size: few
v_call: TRBV7-7
d_call: -
j_call: TRBJ2-5
cdr3_nt: TGTGCTAGCAGCTTAGAATTCCGGGGCCAAGAGACCCAGTACTTC
cdr3_aa: CASSLEFRGQETQYF

clone_size: -
v_call: TRBV6-2/TRBV6-3
d_call: TRBD2
j_call: TRBJ2-5
cdr3_nt: TGTGCCAGCAGTACCCGTACGGGGGTCGGGACTAAAGAGACCCAGTACTTC
cdr3_aa: CASSTRTGVGTKETQYF

clone_size: -
v_call: TRBV28
d_call: -
j_call: TRBJ1-6
cdr3_nt: TGTGCCAGCAGTTCCCTGAGCTCCTATAATTCACCCCTCCACTTT
cdr3_aa: CASSSLSSYNSPLHF

clone_size: -
v_call: TRBV6-1
d_call: TRBD2
j_call: TRBJ2-1
cdr3_nt: TGTGCCAGCACTCCCGCGGGGGGGTTGTCCTACAATGAGCAGTTCTTC
cdr3_aa: CASTPAGGLSYNEQFF

clone_size: few
v_call: TRBV15
d_call: TRBD2
j_call: TRBJ2-5
cdr3_nt: TGTGCCACCAGCAGAGGGGGCGGGGGGGAAGAGACCCAGTACTTC
cdr3_aa: CATSRGGGGEETQYF

clone_size: -
v_call: TRBV7-2
d_call: TRBD1
j_call: TRBJ1-1
cdr3_nt: TGTGCCAGCAGCTTACGTTCTCCGGGCCAGGGGGTCACTGAAGCTTTCTTT
cdr3_aa: CASSLRSPGQGVTEAFF

clone_size: medium-sized
v_call: TRBV19
d_call: -
j_call: TRBJ2-5
cdr3_nt: TGTGCCAGTAGCCCCTCGGAGGGGGCGCGGGAGACCCAGTACTTC
cdr3_aa: CASSPSEGARETQYF

clone_size: medium-sized
v_call: TRBV6-2/TRBV6-3
d_call: TRBD2
j_call: TRBJ2-3
cdr3_nt: TGTGCCAGCAGTACGCCGGGACTAGTTTCAGATACGCAGTATTTT
cdr3_aa: CASSTPGLVSDTQYF

clone_size: few
v_call: TRBV5-1
d_call: -
j_call: TRBJ1-2
cdr3_nt: TGCGCCAGCAGCCCTGCGGCAGAATATGGCTACACCTTC
cdr3_aa: CASSPAAEYGYTF

clone_size: few
v_call: TRBV7-6
d_call: TRBD1
j_call: TRBJ2-1
cdr3_nt: TGTGCTCGGCAGACAGGGAATGAGCAGTTCTTC
cdr3_aa: CARQTGNEQFF

clone_size: -
v_call: TRBV19
d_call: TRBD1
j_call: TRBJ2-7
cdr3_nt: TGTGCCAGTAGTATGAACAGGGGAAACGAGCAGTACTTC
cdr3_aa: CASSMNRGNEQYF

clone_size: -
v_call: TRBV28
d_call: -
j_call: TRBJ1-1
cdr3_nt: TGTGCCAGCAGTGAGTCAGGGAAATTGAACACTGAAGCTTTCTTT
cdr3_aa: CASSESGKLNTEAFF

clone_size: -
v_call: TRBV2
d_call: TRBD1
j_call: TRBJ1-2
cdr3_nt: TGTGCCAGCAGTTTTACAGGGGGGGGCTACACCTTC
cdr3_aa: CASSFTGGGYTF

clone_size: -
v_call: TRBV10-3
d_call: TRBD1
j_call: TRBJ2-7
cdr3_nt: TGTGCCATCACCGCGACCGGGACAGGGGTCGCCTACGAGCAGTACTTC
cdr3_aa: CAITATGTGVAYEQYF

clone_size: few
v_call: TRBV20-1
d_call: -
j_call: TRBJ2-3
cdr3_nt: TGCAGTGCCGCAAGAATGGGGCAAGATACGCAGTATTTT
cdr3_aa: CSAARMGQDTQYF

clone_size: few
v_call: TRBV20-1
d_call: TRBD1
j_call: TRBJ2-1
cdr3_nt: TGCAGTGCTGAGGCGGGCAGGGGGCGCGGAAATGAGCAGTTCTTC
cdr3_aa: CSAEAGRGRGNEQFF